The next 29 T cell receptor beta chains were all read from a single sample in a study of T cells in Graves' hyperthyroidism and ophthalmopathy. Amplified TCR beta CDR3 regions derived from RNA transcripts. HTBI primers were the set used in a first-round RT-PCR of the TCR CDR3. TCRdb analysed the multiplex PCR reads with MiXCR anew, one entry per CDR3 protein. The sample yields hundreds of thousands of distinct CDR3 sequences, approximately 25% seen once. Sample: blood. The receptors derive from a woman in her thirties or forties with Graves' ophthalmopathy.

This clonotype has at least ten counts. The rearrangement links TRBV28 to TRBJ2-7; TRBD2 is a possible D gene (5 bases). Trimming removed 2 bases at V and 6 bases at J, with 14 bases between. Per germline, CDR1 MDHEN and CDR2 SYDVKM. The CDR3 covers 14 residues. In nucleotides, the CDR3 is TGTGCCAGCAGTTTAACGTTGAGGGCGTCCGAGCAGTACTTC. Its protein is CASSLTLRASEQYF.

The chain employs TRBV12-3 or TRBV12-4 and TRBJ2-5; D is uncertain. Between the trimmed V and J ends, which lost 2 bases and 0 bases, there was a span of 7 bases. CDR3 size: 14 residues. The CDR3 DNA is TGTGCCAGCAGTTTAAGCAGCCACCAAGAGACCCAGTACTTC. It encodes CASSLSSHQETQYF.

At least ten counts were recorded for this clonotype. The J gene is TRBJ2-5, the V gene TRBV6-5; D is ambiguous. This CDR3 is built from 14 residues. Germline CDR1 MNHEY, CDR2 SVGAGI. The germline V and J ends were trimmed by 8 bases and 0 bases, with 13 bases remaining between them. The CDR3 reads CASGSPRNQETQYF. In DNA form, the CDR3 reads TGTGCCAGCGGGTCGCCCCGGAACCAAGAGACCCAGTACTTC.

The CDR3 spells CASSFRSGKETQYF. The CDR3, as DNA: TGTGCCAGCAGCTTTCGTTCAGGAAAAGAGACCCAGTACTTC. The chain carries TRBV7-2 and TRBJ2-5; no clear D gene. The CDR3 is made up of 14 amino acids. V shed 3 bases and J shed 3 bases, with 11 bases lying between them. Germline V gene sequence: CDR1 SGHTA, CDR2 FQGNSA.

This clonotype was counted many times. The V call is TRBV6-1, the J call TRBJ2-6; D gene ambiguous. CDR1 and CDR2 (germline): MNHNS, SASEGT. This CDR3 is built from 16 residues. V gave up 2 bases and J gave up 0 bases, with 8 bases separating them. The CDR3 sequence: CASSEYGYSGANVLTF. The DNA for the CDR3 is TGTGCCAGCAGTGAATATGGTTACTCTGGGGCCAACGTCCTGACTTTC.

The CDR3: CASGGQGDSYEQYF. The CDR3 nucleotides read TGTGCCAGCGGGGGACAGGGGGACTCCTACGAGCAGTACTTC. This sequence joins TRBV9 and TRBJ2-7; 11 nucleotides match TRBD1. Germline loops: CDR1 SGDLS, CDR2 YYNGEE. The CDR3 extends over 14 amino acids. V lost 7 bases to trimming and J lost 0 bases; unmatched junction nucleotides: 3.

The chain is built from TRBV11-2 and TRBJ2-7, with D uncertain. Trimming took 1 base from V and 6 from J, leaving 19 bases between them. From germline, CDR1 is SGHAT and CDR2 FQNNGV. CDR3 length: 16 residues. The CDR3 region has the DNA TGTGCCAGCAGCTTAGTTCCGGGCCTCATAAAAAGCGAGCAGTACTTC. Translation gives CASSLVPGLIKSEQYF.

The chain joins TRBV12-3 or TRBV12-4 to TRBJ1-3, with a weak D call TRBD1 (5 bases). The CDR3 is made up of 16 amino acids. V was pared by 0 bases and J by 0 bases, with 9 bases between. The CDR3 loop is CASSLAFQGSGNTIYF. CDR3 bases: TGTGCCAGCAGTTTAGCGTTCCAGGGCTCTGGAAACACCATATATTTT.

In this sample, this clonotype turned up many times. The chain couples TRBV12-3 or TRBV12-4 to TRBJ2-3; D might be TRBD1 or TRBD2, each matching 5 bases. Trimming pared 1 base from V and 4 bases from J, leaving 12 bases between. This CDR3 contains 15 residues. The CDR3 sequence: CASSLGVGTSDTQYF. The CDR3 nucleotides read TGTGCCAGCAGTTTAGGGGTCGGGACGTCAGATACGCAGTATTTT.

This clonotype occurred many times. The V and J genes are TRBV19 and TRBJ1-1, with D maybe TRBD1 (6 bases). V lost 5 bases and J lost 1, with 14 bases in between. Germline lookup yields CDR1 LNHDA and CDR2 SQIVND (reference sequence). The CDR3 consists of 15 residues. The CDR3 DNA is TGTGCCAGTAGTGCGCTACAGGGCGGGAACACTGAAGCTTTCTTT. Translated, it gives CASSALQGGNTEAFF.

This clonotype was seen at least ten times. The CDR3 is CASSPGLNYGYTF. For the CDR3, the DNA is TGTGCCAGCAGCCCGGGGCTAAACTATGGCTACACCTTC. This chain uses TRBV13 with TRBJ1-2, with D possibly matching TRBD1 (5 bases). Germline V gene lookup returns CDR1 PRHDT and CDR2 FYEKMQ (reference sequence). The CDR3 spans 13 residues. Trimming took 5 bases from V and 2 from J, leaving 9 bases between them. The full variable domain, with the rest looked up from reference TRBV13 and TRBJ1-2, is AAGVIQSPRHLIKEKRETATLKCYPIPRHDTVYWYQQGPGQDPQFLISFYEKMQSDKGSIPDRFSAQQFSDYHSELNMSSLELGDSALYFCASSPGLNYGYTFGSGTRLTVV.

This clonotype was counted many times. The rearrangement joins TRBV11-2 to TRBJ2-7, with TRBD1 matching 9 bases. Trimming took 5 bases from V and 0 from J; bases not matched to a gene: 5. The CDR3 loop spans 15 amino acids. Germline CDR1 SGHAT, CDR2 FQNNGV. In DNA form, the CDR3 reads TGTGCCAGCAGCCGGACAGGGGATGTCTCCTACGAGCAGTACTTC. Protein product: CASSRTGDVSYEQYF.

This clonotype was picked up many times. This chain links TRBV7-9 with TRBJ1-1; 10 bases match TRBD1. CDR1 is SEHNR, CDR2 FQNEAQ, per germline (reference sequence). The CDR3 contains 15 residues. J gave up 5 bases and V 4 bases, and 7 bases lay outside the gene matches. The CDR3 DNA reads TGTGCCAGCAGCTACCTCGACAGGGGGCGTACTGAAGCTTTCTTT. The encoded protein is CASSYLDRGRTEAFF.

This rearrangement joins TRBV25-1 to TRBJ1-1; D is uncertain. Per the germline V gene, CDR1 is MGHDK and CDR2 is SYGVNS. Between the trimmed V and J ends, which lost 6 bases and 1 base, there was a span of 12 bases. This CDR3 has 14 amino acids. Written as DNA, the CDR3 is TGTGCCAGCAGAACTATAGGAGCGAACACTGAAGCTTTCTTT. As protein: CASRTIGANTEAFF.

The sample holds many counts of this clonotype. The rearrangement links TRBV29-1 to TRBJ2-5; 11 bases align to TRBD2. The CDR3 loop spans 13 amino acids. The germline CDR1 and CDR2 sequences are SQVTM and ANQGSEA. V was pared by 3 bases and J by 4 bases, with 1 base of the junction left unmatched. The CDR3 DNA follows: TGCAGCGTTGACGGGACTAGCGGAGAGACCCAGTACTTC. This translates into CSVDGTSGETQYF.

This clonotype was counted ten times or more. A much larger clone is a single base away; this may be a read error. The chain carries TRBV11-2 and TRBJ2-7; 11 bases agree with TRBD2. The CDR3 spans 18 residues. Trimming removed 0 bases from V and 2 bases from J; junction bases left unmatched: 9. Germline V lookup: CDR1 SGHAT, CDR2 FQNNGV. CDR3 sequence: CASSLELASGRWAYEQYF. The CDR3, as DNA: TGTGCCAGCAGCTTAGAGTTAGCTAGCGGGAGGTGGGCCTACGAGCAGTACTTC.

Many counts were recorded for this clonotype. The chain has TRBV24-1 and TRBJ2-2; D remains unclear. Trimming removed 5 bases at V and 2 bases at J, with 8 bases between. The CDR3 is made up of 14 amino acids. CDR1 is KGHDR and CDR2 is SFDVKD in the germline V gene. CDR3 sequence (DNA): TGTGCCACCAGTGGATACTACAACACCGGGGAGCTGTTTTTT. It is translated as CATSGYYNTGELFF.

The count of this clonotype is one. An end of the junction does not agree with germline; a read error may underlie this. The genes are TRBV6-1 and TRBJ1-6; 7 positions agree with TRBD1. Germline values: CDR1 MNHNS, CDR2 SASEGT. The CDR3 is made up of 14 amino acids. CDR3 bases: TGTGCCAGCAGTCGACAGGGAAAGTCTTCACCCCTCCACTTC. Protein sequence: CASSRQGKSSPLHF.

The chain links TRBV6-5 to TRBJ1-2; 10 positions agree with TRBD1. The germline V gene encodes CDR1 MNHEY and CDR2 SVGAGI. This CDR3 is built from 14 residues. V lost 4 bases to trimming and J lost 4 bases; unmatched junction nucleotides: 3. CDR3 sequence reads: CASSSRTGGYGYTF. The CDR3 DNA follows: TGTGCCAGCAGTTCGCGGACAGGGGGCTATGGCTACACCTTC.

This clonotype appeared many times. V gene TRBV28 combines with J gene TRBJ2-7; 8 nucleotides match TRBD2. This CDR3 has 15 residues. Germline V gene sequence: CDR1 MDHEN, CDR2 SYDVKM. The trim removed 3 bases at V and 0 bases at J, leaving 4 bases unmatched. The CDR3 DNA reads TGTGCCAGCAGTTTTGGCGGGAGGAACTCCTACGAGCAGTACTTC. It specifies CASSFGGRNSYEQYF.

This clonotype was seen repeatedly, ten times or more. The chain uses TRBV20-1 and TRBJ1-5, with TRBD1 identical over 9 bases. Looked up from germline, CDR1 is DFQATT and CDR2 is SNEGSKA (reference sequence). The CDR3 contains 17 residues. V shed 1 base and J 1 base; nucleotides not matched to a gene: 8. In DNA form, the CDR3 reads TGCAGTGCTAGAGCCGGGACAGGGACGTTAAGCAATCAGCCCCAGCATTTT. Translated, it gives CSARAGTGTLSNQPQHF.

This clonotype was seen many times. The chain recombines TRBV12-3 or TRBV12-4 with TRBJ1-1, with TRBD1 identical over 8 bases. V lost 6 bases to trimming and J lost 4 bases; unmatched junction nucleotides: 4. The CDR3 sequence is 13 residues long. The CDR3 spells CASRVTGGTEAFF. CDR3 coding DNA: TGTGCCAGCAGGGTAACAGGGGGCACTGAAGCTTTCTTT.

This chain uses TRBV27 with TRBJ1-5; D unresolved. V was pared by 6 bases and J by 2 bases, with 17 bases between. Germline values: CDR1 MNHEY, CDR2 SMNVEV (reference sequence). The length of the CDR3 is 16 residues. The CDR3 loop is CASRLSGPAGNQPQHF. The CDR3 DNA is TGTGCCAGCAGGCTATCGGGCCCGGCGGGCAATCAGCCCCAGCATTTT.

The V call is TRBV20-1, the J call TRBJ1-2; no definite D call. The CDR3 covers 11 residues. The germline V and J ends were trimmed by 3 bases and 8 bases, with 10 bases remaining between them. Germline CDR1 and CDR2: DFQATT and SNEGSKA (reference sequence). The CDR3 DNA reads as TGCAGTGCTAGTTTGGCAGACGGCTACACCTTC. This gives the protein CSASLADGYTF.

The rearrangement uses TRBV6-1 and TRBJ1-5; 7 nucleotides align to TRBD1. CDR1 MNHNS and CDR2 SASEGT come from the germline V gene. Losses at the gene ends were 3 bases for V and 3 bases for J; bases not matched to a gene: 5. CDR3 length: 15 residues. CDR3: CASSEAGGNNQPQHF. CDR3 DNA sequence: TGTGCCAGCAGTGAGGCAGGGGGGAACAATCAGCCCCAGCATTTT.

This clonotype was seen ten or more times. This chain joins TRBV5-1 and TRBJ2-7; 8 bases map to TRBD1. Germline lookup yields CDR1 SGHRS and CDR2 YFSETQ. This CDR3 comprises 14 residues. The V and J ends lost 4 bases and 6 bases, in that order; junction bases with no gene match: 9. The CDR3 DNA reads TGCGCCAGCAGCATCGGACAGGGCTGGAGCGAGCAGTACTTC. Encoded protein: CASSIGQGWSEQYF.

This clonotype was counted only a few times. The rearrangement links TRBV7-2 to TRBJ2-7, with 7 bases matching TRBD1. The germline gives CDR1 SGHTA, CDR2 FQGNSA. V was pared by 5 bases and J by 0 bases, with 7 bases of the junction left unmatched. This CDR3 region has 15 residues. This chain's CDR3 is CASSTTGETSYEQYF. CDR3 nucleotide sequence: TGTGCCAGCAGCACAACAGGGGAGACCTCCTACGAGCAGTACTTC.

CDR3 in amino acids: CASSLASFSGAYEQYF. Written as DNA, the CDR3 is TGTGCCAGCAGCTTAGCGAGCTTTTCCGGGGCCTACGAGCAGTACTTC. The chain employs TRBV7-2 and TRBJ2-7, with D possibly TRBD2 on 5 matching bases. Per germline, CDR1 SGHTA and CDR2 FQGNSA. V was trimmed by 0 bases and J by 2 bases, leaving 14 bases between them. CDR3 length: 16 residues.

This clonotype was detected only a few times. The chain links TRBV7-2 to TRBJ2-7; 11 nucleotides match TRBD2. CDR1 and CDR2 (germline): SGHTA, FQGNSA. The CDR3 has 15 residues. V shed 0 bases, J shed 4 bases, and the junction held 2 bases outside the gene matches. Here the CDR3 DNA reads TGTGCCAGCAGCTTAGCAACTAGCGGGGGTTACGAGCAGTACTTC. Its translation: CASSLATSGGYEQYF.